A single T cell receptor (beta chain) is shown here with its context. What antigen it recognizes has not been identified. For each CD8+ T cell subset, flow sorting was done in triplicate, and under 350,000 cells per subset went directly into RLT lysis buffer. Naive CD8+ T cells were defined stringently as CD45RO-CCR7+CD27+CD95- to exclude memory contaminants. Peripheral blood mononuclear cells were isolated from buffy coats using standard density gradient centrifugation. Naive CXCR3-negative and CXCR3-positive CD8+ T cells were flow-sorted on a FACSAria III. An RNeasy Mini Kit was used to extract total RNA from the sorted cells. The record originates from a study of CXCR3-negative and CXCR3-positive naive CD8 T cells (dated by TCRdb to the late 2010s). The study in broad terms: About 135 million TRB reads were obtained in total, roughly 1.5 +/- 0.3 million reads per library. The diversity and physicochemical repertoire analyses included ten to eleven donors pooled from two independent experiments. Naive subsets from about 5 donors and memory cells from 3 donors were included in the TRBV-TRBJ cluster analysis.

From its cysteine to its phenylalanine, the CDR3 spans 15 amino acids. No DNA is given. Reading the germline V gene gives CDR1 MNHEY and CDR2 SVGAGI. Here is what the overall study found, with its caveats: Similar TRBV-TRBJ usage was shown by naive CXCR3-negative and CXCR3-positive cells from the same donor, whereas distinct patterns were shown by memory cells. Both naive subsets had comparably high repertoire diversity, while memory CD8+ T cells had much lower repertoire diversity. Because CXCR3 expression was partially decreased after cryopreservation, freshly isolated PBMCs were used for most assays. Because surface CD5, which is linked to self-reactivity in mice, was comparable between the naive subsets, TCR interaction strength was also inferred from the physicochemical properties of TRB CDR3s. TRB CDR3s from CXCR3-positive naive cells showed higher hydrophobicity (lower Kidera factor 4), lower energy, and higher strength and volume indices than CXCR3-negative naive cells.

The listed sequencing device is NextSeq 550. The Human TCR Profiling Kit (MiLaboratory) was used to prepare UMI-labeled 5' RACE TRB cDNA libraries. cDNA synthesis used the entire amount of extracted RNA, and PCR amplification then used the entire amount of cDNA produced. Libraries were prepared in parallel using an identical number of PCR cycles. The original pipeline was this. About 53,000 +/- 9,400 unique UMI-labeled TRB cDNA molecules per library were extracted with MIGEC and MiXCR, with at least two reads per UMI required. An average of roughly 40,000 +/- 10,000 functional in-frame TRB CDR3 nucleotide clonotypes without stop codons was found per library. After downsampling to 5000 UMI-labeled TRB molecules per sample, diversity metrics, including normalized Shannon-Wiener and Chao1, were computed in VDJtools. Clonotype-size-weighted physicochemical properties of the central five CDR3 residues (interaction energy, strength, volume and Kidera factor 4) were computed in VDJtools. The reads underwent TCRdb reprocessing, giving one record for each CDR3 protein sequence and no DNA. TCRdb's processing, not the study's, gives the V and J calls here. The table for this sample shows about 81,000 distinct CDR3 sequences. Approximately 1.4% of the sample is in the top ten clones.

Sequencing input: naive CXCR3- CD8+ T cells from blood. Interpreted using the paper, the cell subset or site label stands for: CD45RO-CCR7+CD27+CD95- naive CD8+ T cells lacking CXCR3 (TNR3-). This sequence was found in a human donor in good health. Some clones in this sample may be carry-over from other donors' samples. The chain is assembled from TRBV6-5 and TRBJ1-2; the TCRdb D gene call, TRBD1, has no DNA to confirm it. The encoded CDR3 is CASSYGDSLNYGYTF.